The rows below give T cell receptor beta chains drawn from one sample of a study of naive and memory T cell subsets. One entry per CDR3 protein, called by TCRdb with MiXCR from the 5' RACE reads. The repertoire consists of around 48,000 distinct CDR3 sequences, with approximately 4.5% occurring once and the leading ten covering around 0.84%. The source is a female donor in good health. The CDR3 runs from the conserved cysteine through the conserved F or W. Fields, in order: CDR3 DNA, CDR3 protein, clone size, J gene, D gene, CDR3 length, V gene. A D gene is named only where the DNA matches it firmly. A clone size is listed for some rows: how often the clone was seen (once, few, many), or a class if it is expanded.

CDR3nt: TGTGCCAGCAGTTACTTCGGGGCGTACTCCTACGAGCAGTACTTC
CDR3aa: CASSYFGAYSYEQYF
abundance: -
j_gene: TRBJ2-7
d_gene: -
len: 15
v_gene: TRBV6-5

CDR3nt: TGTGCCAGCAGCCTATCCACTACTGGAAACACCATATATTTT
CDR3aa: CASSLSTTGNTIYF
abundance: many
j_gene: TRBJ1-3
d_gene: -
len: 14
v_gene: TRBV3-1

CDR3nt: TGTGCCACCAGCGGGGGGACTAGCGGAGCAGAGACCCAGTACTTC
CDR3aa: CATSGGTSGAETQYF
abundance: many
j_gene: TRBJ2-5
d_gene: TRBD2
len: 15
v_gene: TRBV15

CDR3nt: TGCAGTGCCCCCAAACCCTCGGGACAGGCCTACTATGGCTACACCTTC
CDR3aa: CSAPKPSGQAYYGYTF
abundance: many
j_gene: TRBJ1-2
d_gene: TRBD1
len: 16
v_gene: TRBV20-1

CDR3nt: TGCAGTGCTAGCAACAGACCCCCTCAGCCCCAGCATTTT
CDR3aa: CSASNRPPQPQHF
abundance: many
j_gene: TRBJ1-5
d_gene: -
len: 13
v_gene: TRBV20-1

CDR3nt: TGCAGTGCTAGAGTCCCTTCTGGAGAGTACTTC
CDR3aa: CSARVPSGEYF
abundance: many
j_gene: TRBJ2-4
d_gene: -
len: 11
v_gene: TRBV20-1

CDR3nt: TGCAGTGCTAGTCCTAGCGGGGGTAGCCAAGAGACCCAGTACTTC
CDR3aa: CSASPSGGSQETQYF
abundance: many
j_gene: TRBJ2-5
d_gene: TRBD2
len: 15
v_gene: TRBV20-1

CDR3nt: TGCGCCAGCAGCCACGAAATGGGGGGTAGCGGGAGGAGCTCCTACAATGAGCAGTTCTTC
CDR3aa: CASSHEMGGSGRSSYNEQFF
abundance: many
j_gene: TRBJ2-1
d_gene: TRBD2
len: 20
v_gene: TRBV4-1

CDR3nt: TGTGCCAGCAGTCCCTCCCCGACTAGCAGAGAGCAGTTCTTC
CDR3aa: CASSPSPTSREQFF
abundance: many
j_gene: TRBJ2-1
d_gene: TRBD2
len: 14
v_gene: TRBV27

CDR3nt: TGTGCCAGCAGTGAGGGACTTCCCACGTACTTC
CDR3aa: CASSEGLPTYF
abundance: many
j_gene: TRBJ2-7
d_gene: -
len: 11
v_gene: TRBV2

CDR3nt: TGTGCCAGCAGTTTCAAAGTAAACACCATATATTTT
CDR3aa: CASSFKVNTIYF
abundance: many
j_gene: TRBJ1-3
d_gene: -
len: 12
v_gene: TRBV12-3/TRBV12-4

CDR3nt: TGTGCCAGTATCCCGTCGTCGTCTATCCTTAACTATGGCTACACCTTC
CDR3aa: CASIPSSSILNYGYTF
abundance: many
j_gene: TRBJ1-2
d_gene: -
len: 16
v_gene: TRBV19

CDR3nt: TGCGCCAGCAGCGCAGAGACTACGGAGACCGGGGAGCTGTTTTTT
CDR3aa: CASSAETTETGELFF
abundance: many
j_gene: TRBJ2-2
d_gene: -
len: 15
v_gene: TRBV5-1

CDR3nt: TGTGCCAGCAAGAATCCGGGCGGCAATGAGCAGTTCTTC
CDR3aa: CASKNPGGNEQFF
abundance: many
j_gene: TRBJ2-1
d_gene: -
len: 13
v_gene: TRBV6-5

CDR3nt: TGTGCCAGCAGCCAAGAAACGGGAGGGCCCGGGGAGCTGTTTTTT
CDR3aa: CASSQETGGPGELFF
abundance: many
j_gene: TRBJ2-2
d_gene: TRBD2
len: 15
v_gene: TRBV4-2

CDR3nt: TGTGCCAGCAGTGAAGCAGATACGCAGTATTTT
CDR3aa: CASSEADTQYF
abundance: many
j_gene: TRBJ2-3
d_gene: -
len: 11
v_gene: TRBV25-1

CDR3nt: TGTGCCAGTACTTATCTAGCGGCCCTTACGCAGTATTTT
CDR3aa: CASTYLAALTQYF
abundance: many
j_gene: TRBJ2-3
d_gene: TRBD2
len: 13
v_gene: TRBV19

CDR3nt: TGCAGTGCTAGAGATCTTACCCGAGACTATGGCGACACCTTC
CDR3aa: CSARDLTRDYGDTF
abundance: -
j_gene: TRBJ1-2
d_gene: -
len: 14
v_gene: TRBV20-1

CDR3nt: TGCAGCGTCGGGACATTTGGAAACACCATATATTTT
CDR3aa: CSVGTFGNTIYF
abundance: many
j_gene: TRBJ1-3
d_gene: -
len: 12
v_gene: TRBV29-1

CDR3nt: TGTGCCAGCAGCCCAACCGGGGGGAGAGGCTACGAGCAGTACTTC
CDR3aa: CASSPTGGRGYEQYF
abundance: many
j_gene: TRBJ2-7
d_gene: TRBD2
len: 15
v_gene: TRBV12-3/TRBV12-4

CDR3nt: TGTGCCAGCAGCCTCGGGACAGCGAGCTCCTACGAGCAGTACTTC
CDR3aa: CASSLGTASSYEQYF
abundance: many
j_gene: TRBJ2-7
d_gene: TRBD1
len: 15
v_gene: TRBV11-3

CDR3nt: TGCAGCGTTGATGCAAGGGGTAACACCGGGGAGCTGTTTTTT
CDR3aa: CSVDARGNTGELFF
abundance: many
j_gene: TRBJ2-2
d_gene: -
len: 14
v_gene: TRBV29-1

CDR3nt: TGTGCCAGCAGTGAAGCGCTTACGGTCACAGATACGCAGTATTTT
CDR3aa: CASSEALTVTDTQYF
abundance: many
j_gene: TRBJ2-3
d_gene: -
len: 15
v_gene: TRBV2

CDR3nt: TGTGCCATCAGTGAGTCGAACCCGGCTAGCTGGAGCTCCTACAATGAGCAGTTCTTC
CDR3aa: CAISESNPASWSSYNEQFF
abundance: many
j_gene: TRBJ2-1
d_gene: -
len: 19
v_gene: TRBV10-3

CDR3nt: TGTGCCAGCAGCCAGAGGACGGCACCCTCCTACGAGCAGTACTTC
CDR3aa: CASSQRTAPSYEQYF
abundance: many
j_gene: TRBJ2-7
d_gene: -
len: 15
v_gene: TRBV3-1

CDR3nt: TGTGCCAGCAGTCCTAAAGGGGGGAAGAACACTGAAGCTTTCTTT
CDR3aa: CASSPKGGKNTEAFF
abundance: many
j_gene: TRBJ1-1
d_gene: -
len: 15
v_gene: TRBV7-2

CDR3nt: TGCGCCAGCAGCGTGACTACGAACACCGGGGAGCTGTTTTTT
CDR3aa: CASSVTTNTGELFF
abundance: many
j_gene: TRBJ2-2
d_gene: -
len: 14
v_gene: TRBV5-1

CDR3nt: TGCGCCAGCAGCCAAGATAGAGTGGTTCTCCACGAGCAGTACTTC
CDR3aa: CASSQDRVVLHEQYF
abundance: many
j_gene: TRBJ2-7
d_gene: -
len: 15
v_gene: TRBV4-3

CDR3nt: TGTGCCAGCAGCCAAGAAGGTGGGAGGCCCCTAGATACGCAGTATTTT
CDR3aa: CASSQEGGRPLDTQYF
abundance: -
j_gene: TRBJ2-3
d_gene: -
len: 16
v_gene: TRBV3-1

CDR3nt: TGTGCCAGCTCCACGACAGGGGCTAACTATGGCTACACCTTC
CDR3aa: CASSTTGANYGYTF
abundance: many
j_gene: TRBJ1-2
d_gene: TRBD1
len: 14
v_gene: TRBV7-2

CDR3nt: TGCAGCGTCTACAAGGGCCAAGAGACCCAGTACTTC
CDR3aa: CSVYKGQETQYF
abundance: many
j_gene: TRBJ2-5
d_gene: -
len: 12
v_gene: TRBV29-1

CDR3nt: TGTGCCAGCAGTTCTGTGGGGTCTCACGAGCAGTACTTC
CDR3aa: CASSSVGSHEQYF
abundance: many
j_gene: TRBJ2-7
d_gene: -
len: 13
v_gene: TRBV12-3/TRBV12-4

CDR3nt: TGTGCCAGCAGTATAGTGGGACTAGCGGGAGGGAGATACTACGAGCAGTACTTC
CDR3aa: CASSIVGLAGGRYYEQYF
abundance: few
j_gene: TRBJ2-7
d_gene: TRBD2
len: 18
v_gene: TRBV28

CDR3nt: TGTGCCAGCGGAGTCGGTGGCACTGAAGCTTTCTTT
CDR3aa: CASGVGGTEAFF
abundance: many
j_gene: TRBJ1-1
d_gene: -
len: 12
v_gene: TRBV5-6

CDR3nt: TGCGCCAGCAGTGGGACAGGGGACTATGGCTACACCTTC
CDR3aa: CASSGTGDYGYTF
abundance: many
j_gene: TRBJ1-2
d_gene: TRBD1
len: 13
v_gene: TRBV10-2

CDR3nt: TGTGCCAGCAGCTCTATACAGGTTTCTATAACAGATACGCAGTATTTT
CDR3aa: CASSSIQVSITDTQYF
abundance: few
j_gene: TRBJ2-3
d_gene: -
len: 16
v_gene: TRBV7-9

CDR3nt: TGTGCCAGCAGCAAAACAGAAGCGGGGGAGCAGTACTTC
CDR3aa: CASSKTEAGEQYF
abundance: many
j_gene: TRBJ2-7
d_gene: -
len: 13
v_gene: TRBV21-1

CDR3nt: TGCAGTGCTAGAGATACCAGCGGGAGGGCCAGAGCTCACGAGCAGTACTTC
CDR3aa: CSARDTSGRARAHEQYF
abundance: many
j_gene: TRBJ2-7
d_gene: TRBD2
len: 17
v_gene: TRBV20-1

CDR3nt: TGCAGTGCTAGAGAGGGGGGCTATGGCTACACCTTC
CDR3aa: CSAREGGYGYTF
abundance: many
j_gene: TRBJ1-2
d_gene: -
len: 12
v_gene: TRBV20-1

CDR3nt: TGCAGCGCCGTCCCAGCTCAAGAGACCCAGTACTTC
CDR3aa: CSAVPAQETQYF
abundance: many
j_gene: TRBJ2-5
d_gene: -
len: 12
v_gene: TRBV29-1

CDR3nt: TGTGCCATCAGTGAACGCGGGAAGTCCTACGAGCAGTACTTC
CDR3aa: CAISERGKSYEQYF
abundance: many
j_gene: TRBJ2-7
d_gene: -
len: 14
v_gene: TRBV10-3

CDR3nt: TGTGCCAGCAGCCCGGGCCTGACTAGCGATAACTCCTACGAGCAGTACTTC
CDR3aa: CASSPGLTSDNSYEQYF
abundance: many
j_gene: TRBJ2-7
d_gene: TRBD2
len: 17
v_gene: TRBV7-3

CDR3nt: TGTGCCACCGGACTAGCGGGAGGTCAGACCGGGGAGCTGTTTTTT
CDR3aa: CATGLAGGQTGELFF
abundance: -
j_gene: TRBJ2-2
d_gene: TRBD2
len: 15
v_gene: TRBV24-1

CDR3nt: TGCAGCGTGTTGGTGGGAGAGACCCAGTACTTC
CDR3aa: CSVLVGETQYF
abundance: many
j_gene: TRBJ2-5
d_gene: -
len: 11
v_gene: TRBV29-1

CDR3nt: TGCAGCGTTGGTCGGGCAGGGGGGGACTATGGCTACACCTTC
CDR3aa: CSVGRAGGDYGYTF
abundance: many
j_gene: TRBJ1-2
d_gene: TRBD1
len: 14
v_gene: TRBV29-1

CDR3nt: TGTGCCAGCAGCCTCAAAGGACAGGGGGGGATCTATGGCTACACCTTC
CDR3aa: CASSLKGQGGIYGYTF
abundance: many
j_gene: TRBJ1-2
d_gene: TRBD1
len: 16
v_gene: TRBV7-2

CDR3nt: TGTGCCAGCAGTTACCGATCGGGGACTAGCGGGAGATACGAGCAGTACTTC
CDR3aa: CASSYRSGTSGRYEQYF
abundance: many
j_gene: TRBJ2-7
d_gene: TRBD2
len: 17
v_gene: TRBV6-5

CDR3nt: TGTGCCAGCAGCCCATTAATGGCGGAAACGGAAGATACGCAGTATTTT
CDR3aa: CASSPLMAETEDTQYF
abundance: many
j_gene: TRBJ2-3
d_gene: -
len: 16
v_gene: TRBV7-9

CDR3nt: TGTGCCAGCAGTTTGGGACAGAGCCTGACGCCCCAGCATTTT
CDR3aa: CASSLGQSLTPQHF
abundance: many
j_gene: TRBJ1-5
d_gene: TRBD1
len: 14
v_gene: TRBV12-3/TRBV12-4

CDR3nt: TGTGCCAGCAGACCCGCGGGGGGTTACGGCTACACCTTC
CDR3aa: CASRPAGGYGYTF
abundance: few
j_gene: TRBJ1-2
d_gene: -
len: 13
v_gene: TRBV28

CDR3nt: TGTGCCAGCAGCCCGCTAGGGACTAGTTACGAGCAGTACTTC
CDR3aa: CASSPLGTSYEQYF
abundance: many
j_gene: TRBJ2-7
d_gene: TRBD2
len: 14
v_gene: TRBV7-3

CDR3nt: TGCAGTGTTCAAGAGCGGAGGAGCACAGATACGCAGTATTTT
CDR3aa: CSVQERRSTDTQYF
abundance: many
j_gene: TRBJ2-3
d_gene: -
len: 14
v_gene: TRBV20-1

CDR3nt: TGTGCCAGCACCCACAGGACGGTTGTTTCATATGGCTACACCTTC
CDR3aa: CASTHRTVVSYGYTF
abundance: many
j_gene: TRBJ1-2
d_gene: -
len: 15
v_gene: TRBV4-2

CDR3nt: TGTGCCAGCAGTGTCGTGGGGGCGGGAAACACCGGGGAGCTGTTTTTT
CDR3aa: CASSVVGAGNTGELFF
abundance: many
j_gene: TRBJ2-2
d_gene: -
len: 16
v_gene: TRBV2

CDR3nt: TGCGCCAGCAGCTTGGAAAGGATTCCGAACACTGAAGCTTTCTTT
CDR3aa: CASSLERIPNTEAFF
abundance: many
j_gene: TRBJ1-1
d_gene: -
len: 15
v_gene: TRBV5-1